This section outlines one TCR beta chain sequence together with its context. This clone was recorded at least ten times. It lacks a known antigen. Base qualities are not recorded, but no much larger clone differs from it by a single base. This entry is derived from a study of metastatic and nonmetastatic thyroid tumors (TCRdb year 2020). At the level of the whole study: Repertoires from peripheral blood and from tumor or nodule tissue samples of malignant and benign thyroid patients were compared. Summary of the overall study and its limitations: TCR beta diversity was reported as significantly higher in malignant tumors than in benign nodules, in both blood and tumor samples.

The method was PCR. The instrument given in TCRdb is Illumina HiSeq 4000. High-throughput sequencing was used to profile the TCR beta-chain CDR3 region of every patient. The original pipeline was this. Drawing on CDR3 differences between clinicopathological groups, the researchers built a classifier meant to tell apart patients with distant-metastatic papillary thyroid cancer. Repertoire diversity was assessed with the Shannon index, and tumor-blood repertoire similarity with the Morisita-Horn index. TCRdb itself trimmed the public reads at Q25 with fastp, ran MiXCR and retained productive beta chains. The V and J calls were not made by the authors but by TCRdb's processing. The sample data list 20,000 to 25,000 clones, and about 14% of these were observed just once. Of the sample, about 38% falls within the top ten clones. CDR1 is given as SGHVS and CDR2 as FQNEAQ, both from the germline V gene. From its cysteine to its phenylalanine, the CDR3 spans 15 amino acids. The read is trimmed to its CDR3 DNA, 45 bases read in frame from base 1. V is shortened by 4 bases, J by 2 bases, and the region joining them spans 11 bases.

Before undergoing thyroid surgery, none of the patients had been given any kind of treatment. The study retrospectively analysed patient clinical samples collected from about 2012 to 2019 using T-cell receptor beta sequencing. The sequence was collected from a female donor with papillary thyroid cancer or a benign thyroid nodule (not recorded which). Some clones in this sample may be carry-over from other donors' samples. Sequences were obtained from blood. The chain uses TRBV7-8 and TRBJ2-2; the D gene cannot be resolved beyond TRBD1 or TRBD2, each matching 5 bases. This receptor has the CDR3 CASSSWDRNTGELFF. The nucleotide sequence reads as follows: TGTGCCAGCAGCTCTTGGGACCGAAACACCGGGGAGCTGTTTTTT.